The 12 T cell receptor beta chains below were found in one sample sequenced in a study of CD8 T cells in Susac syndrome (dated by TCRdb to between 2018 and 2020). The library was built by means of the immunoSEQ multiplex PCR assay. RNA was extracted using the RNeasy kit, and roughly 0.45 to 1 ug of the RNA was reverse transcribed with random hexamers. TCRdb itself trimmed the public reads at Q25 with fastp, ran MiXCR and retained productive beta chains. Each record represents a unique CDR3 protein, reported with the most common genes and DNA among its rows. In this sample the table shows under 70,000 distinct CDR3 sequences, just over 90% of which occur a single time. The ten largest clones take up roughly 0.2% of the sample. The specimen sequenced was CD8+ T cells from PBMCs. The source of these receptors is a human donor in good health.

The chain is built from TRBV30 and TRBJ2-2; no definite D call. The germline V and J ends were trimmed by 1 base and 6 bases, with 6 bases remaining between them. This CDR3 comprises 12 residues. Germline V gene sequence: CDR1 GTSNPN, CDR2 SVGIG (reference sequence). CDR3 DNA: TGTGCCTGGAGTGGCGGTCCCGGGGAGCTGTTTTTT. As protein: CAWSGGPGELFF.

The J gene is TRBJ1-5, the V gene TRBV12-3 or TRBV12-4; 10 bases agree with TRBD1. The CDR3 totals 15 residues. Losses at the gene ends were 3 bases for V and 6 bases for J; bases not matched to a gene: 5. For the CDR3, the DNA is TGTGCCAGCAGTTTCGACAGGGGGCAAATTCAGCCCCAGCATTTT. Translating gives CASSFDRGQIQPQHF.

CDR3 sequence: CASSFEGSTDTQYF. DNA for the CDR3: TGTGCCAGCAGCTTTGAGGGGAGCACAGATACGCAGTATTTT. The chain employs TRBV7-9 and TRBJ2-3; D is tentatively TRBD1 or TRBD2 (5 bases each). Germline V gene lookup returns CDR1 SEHNR and CDR2 FQNEAQ (reference sequence). This CDR3 has 14 residues. V was clipped by 3 bases and J by 0 bases, with 7 bases between them.

This clonotype was counted once. This chain links TRBV12-3 or TRBV12-4 with TRBJ2-3; 11 bases map to TRBD2. The CDR3 totals 18 residues. The V segment lost 3 bases and the J segment 0 bases; nucleotides outside the gene matches: 8. This CDR3 is CASSFWLAGGESTDTQYF. CDR3 sequence (DNA): TGTGCCAGCAGTTTCTGGCTAGCGGGGGGCGAGAGCACAGATACGCAGTATTTT.

The chain uses TRBV12-3 or TRBV12-4 and TRBJ2-5, with D possibly matching TRBD1 (7 bases). The CDR3 has 15 amino acids. The ends were cut back, 6 bases at V and 5 bases at J, with 19 bases in the middle. This CDR3 reads CASSLATGLGETQYF. The CDR3 DNA follows: TGTGCCAGCAGCCTAGCGACAGGGTTGGGGGAGACCCAGTACTTC.

The CDR3 reads CASSLVRGSVLVPKNIQYF. CDR3 sequence (DNA): TGTGCCAGCAGCTTAGTCAGAGGTTCCGTCCTCGTACCCAAAAACATTCAGTACTTC. J is TRBJ2-4 and V is TRBV7-8; D not resolved. The germline V and J ends were trimmed by 1 base and 2 bases, with 21 bases remaining between them. CDR3 size: 19 residues. Germline CDR1 reads SGHVS; CDR2 reads FQNEAQ.

This sequence joins TRBV27 and TRBJ2-7, with TRBD1 as a possible D gene (6 bases). Trimming removed 0 bases at V and 2 bases at J, with 11 bases between. This CDR3 is built from 15 residues. Germline CDR1 and CDR2: MNHEY and SMNVEV (reference sequence). The CDR3, as DNA: TGTGCCAGCAGTTTATCTGACAGGCCGACCTACGAGCAGTACTTC. Amino acid sequence: CASSLSDRPTYEQYF.

The J gene is TRBJ2-1, the V gene TRBV19; perhaps TRBD2 as D (6 bases). CDR3 length: 13 residues. Germline V gene lookup returns CDR1 LNHDA and CDR2 SQIVND (reference sequence). The V gene lost 3 bases and the J gene lost 5 bases, with 8 bases spanning the gap. The CDR3 nucleotides are TGTGCCAGTAGTATGGGACTCGACAATGAGCAGTTCTTC. Translating it yields CASSMGLDNEQFF. Full variable domain (outside the CDR3, taken from reference TRBV19 and TRBJ2-1): DGGITQSPKYLFRKEGQNVTLSCEQNLNHDAMYWYRQDPGQGLRLIYYSQIVNDFQKGDIAEGYSVSREKKESFPLTVTSAQKNPTAFYLCASSMGLDNEQFFGPGTRLTVL.

The chain uses TRBV25-1 and TRBJ2-7, with 10 bases aligning to TRBD1. V lost 7 bases and J lost 6; bases outside the gene matches: 12. CDR3 length: 15 amino acids. Germline V lookup: CDR1 MGHDK, CDR2 SYGVNS. The CDR3 loop is CASTVEGTGEREQYF. The CDR3 coding sequence is TGTGCCAGCACAGTCGAAGGGACAGGGGAGCGCGAGCAGTACTTC.

This clonotype was recorded once. This chain joins TRBV4-1 and TRBJ1-4; D gene uncertain. V lost 4 bases, J lost 0 bases, and 9 bases lay in between. This CDR3 spans 15 amino acids. The germline gives CDR1 MGHRA, CDR2 YSYEKL. In nucleotides, the CDR3 is TGCGCCAGCAGCCCATTAGCTGCAACTAATGAAAAACTGTTTTTT. It specifies CASSPLAATNEKLFF.

The V call is TRBV4-1, the J call TRBJ1-1; 11 nucleotides line up with TRBD1. Germline assignment: CDR1 MGHRA and CDR2 YSYEKL. The CDR3 is made up of 16 amino acids. The J segment lost 1 base and the V segment lost 4 bases, leaving 5 bases of the junction unmatched. CDR3 loop: CASSRAGTGGNTEAFF. The CDR3 bases are TGCGCCAGCAGCCGTGCCGGGACAGGGGGGAACACTGAAGCTTTCTTT.

The V gene is TRBV29-1, the J gene TRBJ1-2; possibly TRBD1 for D (5 bases). Trimming shortened V by 7 bases and J by 10 bases, and 22 bases separated the two germline ends. This CDR3 spans 13 amino acids. CDR1 SQVTM and CDR2 ANQGSEA come from the germline V gene. CDR3 nucleotides: TGCAGCGCGGGGGGTGGAGGGGTAAGAGACTACACCTTC. It yields the protein CSAGGGGVRDYTF. Variable domain in full (rest from reference TRBV29-1 and TRBJ1-2): SAVISQKPSRDICQRGTSLTIQCQVDSQVTMMFWYRQQPGQSLTLIATANQGSEATYESGFVIDKFPISRPNLTFSTLTVSNMSPEDSSIYLCSAGGGGVRDYTFGSGTRLTVV.